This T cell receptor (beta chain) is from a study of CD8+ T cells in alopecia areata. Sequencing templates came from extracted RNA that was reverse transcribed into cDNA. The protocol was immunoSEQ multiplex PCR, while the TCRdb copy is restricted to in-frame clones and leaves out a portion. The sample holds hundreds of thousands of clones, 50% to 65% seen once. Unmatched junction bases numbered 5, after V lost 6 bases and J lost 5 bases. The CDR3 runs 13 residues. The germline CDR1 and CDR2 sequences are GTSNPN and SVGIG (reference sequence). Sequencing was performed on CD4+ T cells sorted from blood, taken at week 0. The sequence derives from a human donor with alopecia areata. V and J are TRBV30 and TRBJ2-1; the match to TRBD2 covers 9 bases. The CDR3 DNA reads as TGTGCCTGTAGCGGGGGTGACCACAATGAGCAGTTCTTC. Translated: CACSGGDHNEQFF.